This T cell receptor beta chain originates from a study of post-analysis software for immune sequencing data. Turning to the study itself: Relapsing-remitting, secondary progressive and progressive-relapsing multiple sclerosis were all included among the disease courses. Whole-study findings and limits: In multiple sclerosis, normalized Chao1 diversity was significantly below that of controls. Patients used four to six TRBV segments, including TRBV5-6, TRBV5-1 and TRBV20-1, more often than controls.

Unique molecular identifiers were built into the TCR beta cDNA libraries. Researchers reported 400,000 to 600,000 cDNA molecules coming from approximately 1 to 10 million T cells. A single record per CDR3 protein comes from TCRdb applying MiXCR to the PCR reads. The repertoire consists of 500,000 to 600,000 distinct CDR3 sequences, with 44% occurring once and the leading ten covering over 1.5%. The V segment lost 3 bases and the J segment 2 bases; nucleotides outside the gene matches: 3. In germline, CDR1 is DFQATT, CDR2 SNEGSKA (reference sequence). This CDR3 contains 14 residues. As to this clonotype: Antigen specificity is unknown.

This clonotype originated in a girl under 18 with multiple sclerosis. Sequenced input: blood. The rearrangement joins TRBV20-1 to TRBJ2-7; TRBD2 aligns across 11 bases. The CDR3 region has the DNA TGCAGTGCTAGTAAACTAGCGGGGGCCTACGAGCAGTACTTC. Its translation: CSASKLAGAYEQYF.